The 26 T cell receptor beta chains reported below all come from one sample, sequenced in a study of PD-L1 blockade in urothelial cancer. Measured with immunoSEQ multiplex PCR; TCRdb has only the in-frame clones, and not every one. The sample lists 45,000 to 60,000 clones; about 90% were seen once. Sequencing was performed on PBMCs, taken around atezolizumab (anti-PD-L1) treatment. Receptor source: a man in his fifties or sixties with urothelial cancer.

There are a few counts of this clone. The chain couples TRBV6-1 to TRBJ1-1, with D hard to call. Trimming removed 4 bases from V and 0 bases from J, with 12 bases in between. This CDR3 comprises 15 residues. The germline gives CDR1 MNHNS, CDR2 SASEGT. CDR3 residues: CASSVSRLLNTEAFF. CDR3 sequence (DNA): TGTGCCAGCAGTGTGAGCAGGCTGCTGAACACTGAAGCTTTCTTT.

This clone was recorded a few times. The V call is TRBV5-1, the J call TRBJ1-2; TRBD1 might be the D (6 bases). The V gene lost 4 bases and the J gene lost 4 bases, with 14 bases spanning the gap. The germline CDR1 and CDR2 sequences are SGHRS and YFSETQ. The CDR3 covers 14 residues. CDR3 coding DNA: TGCGCCAGCAGCCGAGAGCTGGACAGCTATGGCTACACCTTC. The encoded protein is CASSRELDSYGYTF.

The J gene is TRBJ2-7, the V gene TRBV30; the D gene is possibly TRBD1 (5 bases). Germline lookup yields CDR1 GTSNPN and CDR2 SVGIG (reference sequence). The CDR3 runs to 14 residues. V lost 0 bases and J 6 bases, leaving 15 bases between the germline ends. The CDR3 reads CAWSVSLGALEQYF. DNA for the CDR3: TGTGCCTGGAGTGTAAGTCTTGGGGCCCTCGAGCAGTACTTC. Together with reference TRBV30 and TRBJ2-7, the CDR3 gives the full variable domain: SQTIHQWPATLVQPVGSPLSLECTVEGTSNPNLYWYRQAAGRGLQLLFYSVGIGQISSEVPQNLSASRPQDRQFILSSKKLLLSDSGFYLCAWSVSLGALEQYFGPGTRLTVT.

The CDR3 nucleotides read TGTGCCAGCAGTTTTGTCGGGATGGGCACAGATACGCAGTATTTT. Translated, it gives CASSFVGMGTDTQYF. The chain uses TRBV28 and TRBJ2-3; D is possibly TRBD2 (5 bases). The CDR3 contains 15 residues. Germline assignment: CDR1 MDHEN and CDR2 SYDVKM. With 3 bases removed from V and 1 base from J, the gap between germline ends came to 11 bases. The full variable domain, its missing parts supplied by reference TRBV28 and TRBJ2-3, is DVKVTQSSRYLVKRTGEKVFLECVQDMDHENMFWYRQDPGLGLRLIYFSYDVKMKEKGDIPEGYSVSREKKERFSLILESASTNQTSMYLCASSFVGMGTDTQYFGPGTRLTVL.

This sequence joins TRBV19 and TRBJ2-3; 13 bases match TRBD2. Per germline, CDR1 LNHDA and CDR2 SQIVND (reference sequence). The CDR3 sequence is 16 residues long. With 5 bases clipped from V and 4 bases from J, the junction kept 6 bases outside the gene matches. For the CDR3, the DNA is TGTGCCAGTAGTTTACTAGCGGGGGGGATCTCAGATACGCAGTATTTT. It is translated as CASSLLAGGISDTQYF.

The chain joins TRBV6-5 to TRBJ2-3, with TRBD2 matching over 7 bases. This CDR3 comprises 13 residues. The junction had 6 bases not matched to a gene; V was cut back by 6 bases and J by 6 bases. Germline CDR1 reads MNHEY; CDR2 reads SVGAGI. DNA of the CDR3: TGTGCCAGCAGCGCGGACGGGGGGGATACGCAGTATTTT. This gives the protein CASSADGGDTQYF.

The rearrangement links TRBV4-1 to TRBJ1-1, with 7 bases aligning to TRBD1. Germline V gives CDR1 MGHRA, CDR2 YSYEKL. The CDR3 covers 15 residues. Trimming cost V 3 bases and J 2 bases; bases outside gene matches: 6. CDR3 protein: CASSQTGTVNTEAFF. The CDR3 coding sequence is TGCGCCAGCAGCCAGACAGGGACCGTCAACACTGAAGCTTTCTTT.

The rearrangement joins TRBV11-1 to TRBJ1-2; maybe TRBD1 (5 bases). CDR1 and CDR2 from the germline V gene are SGHAT and FQDESV (reference sequence). V dropped 2 bases and J dropped 8 bases, with 15 bases sitting between them. This CDR3 contains 14 residues. The CDR3 region has the DNA TGTGCCAGCAGCTTACCCGAAGGGGTCGGCGGCTACACCTTC. Its translation: CASSLPEGVGGYTF.

The genes are TRBV30 and TRBJ1-1; TRBD1 matches at 9 bases. J gave up 3 bases and V 3 bases, and 5 bases lay outside the gene matches. The V gene's germline CDR1 is GTSNPN and CDR2 SVGIG (reference sequence). The CDR3 runs 14 residues. CDR3 nucleotide sequence: TGTGCCTGGAGCCGGACAGGGGTTCACACTGAAGCTTTCTTT. Its protein product is CAWSRTGVHTEAFF.

The CDR3, as DNA: TGTGCCAGCAGCTTAGTCGGGGGGCTAGAGACCCAGTACTTC. It is translated as CASSLVGGLETQYF. The chain couples TRBV7-6 to TRBJ2-5, with a weak D call TRBD2 (7 bases). The V gene's germline CDR1 is SGHVS and CDR2 FNYEAQ. CDR3 length: 14 residues. The V gene lost 1 base and the J gene lost 4 bases, with 10 bases spanning the gap.

The chain employs TRBV4-3 and TRBJ1-6; D possibly corresponds to TRBD1 (5 bases). Trimming pared 0 bases from V and 8 bases from J, leaving 11 bases between. Germline V gene lookup returns CDR1 LGHNA and CDR2 YSLEER. This CDR3 is built from 15 residues. CDR3 region: CASSQEMGGDSPLHF. The CDR3 DNA reads as TGCGCCAGCAGCCAAGAAATGGGGGGAGATTCACCCCTCCACTTT.

The chain has TRBV7-2 and TRBJ2-7; 10 bases are shared with TRBD1. Trimming cost V 4 bases and J 5 bases; bases outside gene matches: 11. Germline V lookup: CDR1 SGHTA, CDR2 FQGNSA. This CDR3 is built from 16 residues. DNA for the CDR3: TGTGCCAGCAGCTCCCGACCGGGACAGGGGAGACACGAGCAGTACTTC. Its protein is CASSSRPGQGRHEQYF.

This clone is medium-sized within its sample. The rearrangement joins TRBV10-3 to TRBJ2-7; D uncertain. The V gene's germline CDR1 is ENHRY and CDR2 SYGVKD. The V gene lost 4 bases and the J gene lost 2 bases, with 9 bases spanning the gap. CDR3 length: 13 amino acids. CDR3 amino acids: CAISVKRAYEQYF. The CDR3 nucleotides are TGTGCCATCAGTGTAAAACGGGCCTACGAGCAGTACTTC.

This clone was seen a single time. The chain has TRBV7-9 and TRBJ1-2, with 10 bases matching TRBD1. The CDR3 spans 15 residues. V shed 5 bases and J 3 bases; nucleotides not matched to a gene: 6. Germline values: CDR1 SEHNR, CDR2 FQNEAQ (reference sequence). The chain's CDR3 is CASSPGQGLDYGYTF. In nucleotides, the CDR3 is TGTGCCAGCAGCCCGGGACAGGGGTTAGACTATGGCTACACCTTC.

The rearrangement joins TRBV28 to TRBJ1-2, with TRBD1 matching over 7 bases. Losses at the gene ends were 5 bases for V and 8 bases for J; bases not matched to a gene: 8. The length of the CDR3 is 13 residues. CDR1 MDHEN and CDR2 SYDVKM come from the germline V gene. CDR3 DNA: TGTGCCAGCAGTCCAACAGGGGCCTGGGGCTACACCTTC. It codes for CASSPTGAWGYTF.

This chain uses TRBV7-2 with TRBJ2-5, with no clear D. The CDR3 totals 13 residues. V was clipped by 3 bases and J by 2 bases, with 7 bases between them. CDR1 is SGHTA, CDR2 FQGNSA, per germline. This CDR3 reads CASSLYRQETQYF. The CDR3 bases are TGTGCCAGCAGCTTGTACAGACAAGAGACCCAGTACTTC.

This sequence joins TRBV9 and TRBJ1-2; D is ambiguous. The CDR3 is 15 amino acids. Between the trimmed V and J ends, which lost 0 bases and 3 bases, there was a span of 12 bases. Per germline, CDR1 SGDLS and CDR2 YYNGEE. CDR3 coding DNA: TGTGCCAGCAGCGTAGTAGACATAGGCGACTATGGCTACACCTTC. It translates to CASSVVDIGDYGYTF.

The CDR3 sequence is CASSSPPGGAYYEQFF. The CDR3 nucleotides are TGTGCCAGCAGCTCCCCCCCGGGGGGGGCCTATTATGAGCAGTTCTTC. J is TRBJ2-1 and V is TRBV7-9; 8 nucleotides agree with TRBD2. This CDR3 is built from 16 residues. Germline CDR1 SEHNR, CDR2 FQNEAQ (reference sequence). Germline trimming cut 4 bases from V and 8 bases from J; bases unmatched to any gene: 13.

This sequence joins TRBV27 and TRBJ2-1; the match to TRBD1 covers 9 bases. Germline V lookup: CDR1 MNHEY, CDR2 SMNVEV (reference sequence). J was trimmed by 8 bases and V by 6 bases; bases with no gene match: 8. The CDR3 loop spans 14 amino acids. CDR3 bases: TGTGCCAGCAGCCTCCGGGACAGGGAGCATGAGCAGTTCTTC. Translated: CASSLRDREHEQFF.

The rearrangement links TRBV4-1 to TRBJ1-5; 9 nucleotides align to TRBD1. CDR1 and CDR2 (germline): MGHRA, YSYEKL. V dropped 0 bases and J dropped 4; count of bases not matched to a gene: 4. CDR3 length: 16 amino acids. For the CDR3, the DNA is TGCGCCAGCAGCCAAGATGTAGGGACAGGGAATCAGCCCCAGCATTTT. As protein: CASSQDVGTGNQPQHF.

This chain uses TRBV19 with TRBJ1-2; possible D gene TRBD1, 6 bases. V lost 1 base, J lost 2 bases, and 14 bases lay in between. CDR3 length: 16 amino acids. Germline-derived CDR1 and CDR2 are LNHDA and SQIVND (reference sequence). This chain's CDR3 is CASSIVGRGANYGYTF. DNA for the CDR3: TGTGCCAGTAGTATAGTAGGCCGGGGGGCAAACTATGGCTACACCTTC.

V is TRBV12-5 and J is TRBJ2-7, with 7 bases aligning to TRBD1. CDR3 length equals 12 residues. V shed 6 bases, J shed 4 bases, and the junction held 3 bases outside the gene matches. CDR1 LGHNT and CDR2 FRNRAP come from the germline V gene. The CDR3 sequence is CASGAGGYEQYF. CDR3 DNA: TGTGCTAGTGGGGCAGGGGGTTACGAGCAGTACTTC.

The rearrangement uses TRBV2 and TRBJ2-7, with D perhaps TRBD1 (7 bases). There are 16 residues in the CDR3. Deletions cut 3 bases from V and 2 bases from J, with 17 bases between. Germline values: CDR1 SNHLY, CDR2 FYNNEI. The DNA of the CDR3 is TGTGCCAGCAGTGATCCTGGGGCAGGGGGGCCCTACGAGCAGTACTTC. It yields the protein CASSDPGAGGPYEQYF.

The chain has TRBV29-1 and TRBJ2-5; D not resolved. The length of the CDR3 is 11 residues. Trimming took off 3 bases at V and 4 bases at J, with 6 bases between the two ends. Germline lookup yields CDR1 SQVTM and CDR2 ANQGSEA. CDR3 sequence (DNA): TGCAGCGTTGAGTGGAGAGAGACCCAGTACTTC. Translating gives CSVEWRETQYF.

V usage is TRBV9 and J usage is TRBJ2-5; D gene unclear. Germline V gene sequence: CDR1 SGDLS, CDR2 YYNGEE. V lost 0 bases and J 3 bases, leaving 9 bases between the germline ends. The CDR3 length is 14 residues. The DNA for the CDR3 is TGTGCCAGCAGCGTAGACATCCGGGAAGAGACCCAGTACTTC. It encodes CASSVDIREETQYF. The entire variable domain, with the rest obtained from reference TRBV9 and TRBJ2-5, is as follows: DSGVTQTPKHLITATGQRVTLRCSPRSGDLSVYWYQQSLDQGLQFLIQYYNGEERAKGNILERFSAQQFPDLHSELNLSSLELGDSALYFCASSVDIREETQYFGPGTRLLVL.

This clone was detected a few times. CDR3 residues: CASSPGGISLNSPLHF. Here the CDR3 DNA reads TGTGCCAGCAGCCCAGGGGGCATTTCCCTTAATTCACCCCTCCACTTT. This sequence joins TRBV7-2 and TRBJ1-6, with TRBD1 matching over 8 bases. With 5 bases clipped from V and 6 bases from J, the junction kept 9 bases outside the gene matches. This CDR3 is built from 16 residues. From germline, CDR1 is SGHTA and CDR2 FQGNSA.